A selection of T cell receptor beta chains follows, all from one sample in a study of blood T cell repertoires in COVID-19. The table came from immunoSEQ multiplex PCR; TCRdb's copy has only in-frame clones and leaves some out. Here the sample spans some 260,000 clones, roughly 88% being singletons. The sequenced sample consisted of peripheral blood. The source of these receptors is a man older than 75 with acute or convalescent COVID-19. CDR3s include the opening cysteine and the closing phenylalanine or tryptophan. A D gene is named only where the DNA matches it firmly. Size values are once, few and many counts, or a class for expanded clones, and some rows have none.

CDR3nt	CDR3aa	v_gene	j_gene	abundance	d_gene
TGTGCCAGCAGTGACACCTACAACACTGAAGCTTTCTTT	CASSDTYNTEAFF	TRBV6-1	TRBJ1-1	-	-
TGTGCCAGCAGCCAGGTCTCCCAGCGGGGGCCCCCCTACAATGAGCAGTTCTTC	CASSQVSQRGPPYNEQFF	TRBV4-2	TRBJ2-1	-	TRBD2
TGCAGCGTCATTATACAGGGCACAGATACGCAGTATTTT	CSVIIQGTDTQYF	TRBV29-1	TRBJ2-3	-	-
TGTGCCACCAGTGATTTGAAGGGTTCGCGGGAGGGCGGAGGCAATGAGCAGTTCTTC	CATSDLKGSREGGGNEQFF	TRBV24-1	TRBJ2-1	-	TRBD2
TGTGCCAGCAGTGTAGAGACAGATACGCAGTATTTT	CASSVETDTQYF	TRBV2	TRBJ2-3	-	-
TGTGCCAGCAGCTCCCTAAAAACCGGGGAGCTGTTTTTT	CASSSLKTGELFF	TRBV7-3	TRBJ2-2	-	-
TGTGCCAGTAGTACTCAAGGACAGGCGGGGGAAAAACTGTTTTTT	CASSTQGQAGEKLFF	TRBV19	TRBJ1-4	-	TRBD1
TGTGCCAGCAGTTCGATCGAAGGTATAAGGAGAGAGACCCAGTACTTC	CASSSIEGIRRETQYF	TRBV28	TRBJ2-5	-	-
TGTGCCAGCAGCTTTCGGCGGGAGATCCGCAATGAGCAGTTCTTC	CASSFRREIRNEQFF	TRBV7-2	TRBJ2-1	-	TRBD2
TGTGCCAGCAGCTTGATCGGACAGGGGAACTATGGCTACACCTTC	CASSLIGQGNYGYTF	TRBV7-2	TRBJ1-2	-	TRBD1
TGTGCCAGCAGCCAAGGGAGGGCGCGGAGCTCCTACAATGAGCAGTTCTTC	CASSQGRARSSYNEQFF	TRBV3-1/TRBV3-2	TRBJ2-1	-	-
TGTGCCAGCAGCCCCGGGACAGGGCCCGCCCGCGAAGCTTTCTTT	CASSPGTGPAREAFF	TRBV5-6	TRBJ1-1	-	TRBD1
TGTGCCAGCGGGTACCCGGACAGGGACTACGAGCAGTACTTC	CASGYPDRDYEQYF	TRBV27	TRBJ2-7	-	TRBD1
TGTGCTAGCAGCCCTGGGACAGGCCGCTCTGGAAACACCATATATTTT	CASSPGTGRSGNTIYF	TRBV7-7	TRBJ1-3	-	TRBD1
TGCAGCGTCGCAAAACCGGGACTTCCTGAATATGGCTACACCTTC	CSVAKPGLPEYGYTF	TRBV29-1	TRBJ1-2	once	-
TGTGCCAGCAGTGAGGATAGGGGCCAAAATCAGCCCCAGCATTTT	CASSEDRGQNQPQHF	TRBV6-4	TRBJ1-5	-	-
TGCGCCAGCAGCCAACAGACTAGCGGGGGGGCAGGCACAGATACGCAGTATTTT	CASSQQTSGGAGTDTQYF	TRBV4-1	TRBJ2-3	-	TRBD2
TGTGCCAGCAGCTCAAACAGGGGAGTCAATCAGCCCCAGCATTTT	CASSSNRGVNQPQHF	TRBV7-2	TRBJ1-5	few	TRBD1
TGTGCCAGCTCACCATGGCCACCGGGACAGGGGAGGATTGAGCAGTTCTTC	CASSPWPPGQGRIEQFF	TRBV18	TRBJ2-1	-	TRBD1
TGTGCCTCCGCCGAGCTAGTCTACAATGAGCAGTTCTTC	CASAELVYNEQFF	TRBV28	TRBJ2-1	-	-
TGTGCCAGCAAGAGGGACTTAAACTCCTACGAGCAGTACTTC	CASKRDLNSYEQYF	TRBV5-4	TRBJ2-7	-	-
TGTGCCAGCAGTGAATGGGGGGAGGTTCAGCCCCAGCATTTT	CASSEWGEVQPQHF	TRBV25-1	TRBJ1-5	-	-
TGCAGCGTTGGGCGACTACCTAGTGGCACAGATACGCAGTATTTT	CSVGRLPSGTDTQYF	TRBV29-1	TRBJ2-3	once	-
TGTGCCAGCAGCCCGGGACTAGCGGGAGTCTACGAGCAGTACTTC	CASSPGLAGVYEQYF	TRBV6-5	TRBJ2-7	-	TRBD2
TGTGCCACCAGCAGGCTCGGGACTGACATAAAGAAACTGTTTTTT	CATSRLGTDIKKLFF	TRBV15	TRBJ1-4	-	-
TGTGCCAGCAGTCGTCGGACAGGGGGCACTGAAGCTTTCTTT	CASSRRTGGTEAFF	TRBV6-2/TRBV6-3	TRBJ1-1	-	TRBD1
TGTGCCAGTAGTATAGCAAACAGGGGAAACACTGAAGCTTTCTTT	CASSIANRGNTEAFF	TRBV19	TRBJ1-1	once	TRBD1
TGTGCCAGCAGTTTATCAGAGGGTCTCTATAATTCACCCCTCCACTTT	CASSLSEGLYNSPLHF	TRBV27	TRBJ1-6	-	-
TGTGCCAGTTCAGCAGGGCAAGAGACCCAGTACTTC	CASSAGQETQYF	TRBV4-2	TRBJ2-5	-	-
TGTGCCAGCAGCCCCCCAGGGTGGGGACACGAGCAGTATTTT	CASSPPGWGHEQYF	TRBV3-1/TRBV3-2	TRBJ2-3	-	-
TGTGCCAGTAGTATCCCCACAGGGGAGCAGTACTTC	CASSIPTGEQYF	TRBV19	TRBJ2-7	-	-
TGTGCCAGCAGCCCGGAGGGCTCCCGGGCCTACGAGCAGTACTTC	CASSPEGSRAYEQYF	TRBV5-6	TRBJ2-7	-	-
TGTGCCAGCAGCTTTGGAGCTAACACCGGGGAGCTGTTTTTT	CASSFGANTGELFF	TRBV7-9	TRBJ2-2	-	-
TGTGCCAGCAGCCCCGGGACAGGCTCCTACAATGAGCAGTTCTTC	CASSPGTGSYNEQFF	TRBV5-4	TRBJ2-1	few	TRBD1
TGTGCCAGCAAACCCCAGGGAATGAGCTACAATGAGCAGTTCTTC	CASKPQGMSYNEQFF	TRBV6-5	TRBJ2-1	once	-
TGTGCCAGCAGCCAAGATTTTTGGACAGCCTATTCACCCCTCCACTTT	CASSQDFWTAYSPLHF	TRBV3-1/TRBV3-2	TRBJ1-6	-	-
TGTGCCAGCAGCTTTCAGGGACAAGAGACCCAGTACTTC	CASSFQGQETQYF	TRBV5-6	TRBJ2-5	-	-
TGTGCCAGCAGTAGCGTTGGACAGGGAAGCAATTCACCCCTCCACTTT	CASSSVGQGSNSPLHF	TRBV6-6	TRBJ1-6	-	TRBD1
TGTGCCAGCAGCCTCAATCAGCCCCAGCATTTT	CASSLNQPQHF	TRBV6-6	TRBJ1-5	-	-
TGTGCCAGCTCACCGGGGGCAGGGCAAACTGAAGCTTTCTTT	CASSPGAGQTEAFF	TRBV18	TRBJ1-1	-	-
TGTGCCAGCAGTTTCTCTCGGGGCTACGAGCAGTACTTC	CASSFSRGYEQYF	TRBV27	TRBJ2-7	-	-
TGTGCCACCAGTGAAGGGCGGGGGGCCGAAAAACTGTTTTTT	CATSEGRGAEKLFF	TRBV24-1	TRBJ1-4	-	-
TGTGCCAGCAGCGGCCGCTGGGACAGGGGAAGTCAGCCCCAGCATTTT	CASSGRWDRGSQPQHF	TRBV5-5	TRBJ1-5	few	TRBD1
TGTGCCAGTAGGGGACAGTTAAATCAGCCCCAGCATTTT	CASRGQLNQPQHF	TRBV19	TRBJ1-5	-	TRBD1
TGTGCCAGCAGCTTAGGAGACACCCCGAGCGGAGATACGCAGTATTTT	CASSLGDTPSGDTQYF	TRBV11-2	TRBJ2-3	once	-
TGCGCCAGCAGCCCCGGGACAGGGATAGTTAAGACCCAGTACTTC	CASSPGTGIVKTQYF	TRBV5-1	TRBJ2-5	once	TRBD1
TGTGCCAGTAGTATAGGGGGGCTAGTTGGAGAGACCCAGTACTTC	CASSIGGLVGETQYF	TRBV19	TRBJ2-5	-	-
TGCGCCAGCAGCATAAGACCTATAGCGGGAGGATCCAAAGAGACCCAGTACTTC	CASSIRPIAGGSKETQYF	TRBV5-1	TRBJ2-5	-	TRBD2